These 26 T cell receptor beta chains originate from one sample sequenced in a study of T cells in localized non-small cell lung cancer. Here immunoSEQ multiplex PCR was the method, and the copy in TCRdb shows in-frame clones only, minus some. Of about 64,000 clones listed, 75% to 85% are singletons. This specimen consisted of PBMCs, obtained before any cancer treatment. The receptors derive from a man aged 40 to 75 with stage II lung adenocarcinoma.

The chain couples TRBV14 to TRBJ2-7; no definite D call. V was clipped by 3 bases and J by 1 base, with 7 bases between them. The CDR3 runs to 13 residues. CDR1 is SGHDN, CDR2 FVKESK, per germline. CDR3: CASSHPNSYEQYF. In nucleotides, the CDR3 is TGTGCCAGCAGCCACCCTAATTCCTACGAGCAGTACTTC.

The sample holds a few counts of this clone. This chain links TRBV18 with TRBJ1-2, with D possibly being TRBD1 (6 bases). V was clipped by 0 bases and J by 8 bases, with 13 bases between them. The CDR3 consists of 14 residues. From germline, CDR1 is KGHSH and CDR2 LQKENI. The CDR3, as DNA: TGTGCCAGCTCACCACCGACAGGACCGGGGGGCTACACCTTC. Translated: CASSPPTGPGGYTF.

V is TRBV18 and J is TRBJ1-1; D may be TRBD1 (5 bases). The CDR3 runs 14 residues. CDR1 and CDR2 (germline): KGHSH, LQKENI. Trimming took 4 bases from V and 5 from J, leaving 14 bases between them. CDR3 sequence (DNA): TGTGCCAGCTCACTGCGGCGAGGGGAGACTGAAGCTTTCTTT. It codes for CASSLRRGETEAFF.

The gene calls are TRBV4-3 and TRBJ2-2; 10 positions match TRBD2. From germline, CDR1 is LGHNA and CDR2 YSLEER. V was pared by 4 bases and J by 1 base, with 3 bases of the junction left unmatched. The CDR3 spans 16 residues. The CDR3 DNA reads TGCGCCAGCAGCCCCTGGACTAGCGGGAACACCGGGGAGCTGTTTTTT. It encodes CASSPWTSGNTGELFF.

CDR3: CAWSVGGRINQPQHF. The CDR3 coding sequence is TGTGCCTGGAGTGTAGGAGGCAGGATTAATCAGCCCCAGCATTTT. The genes are TRBV30 and TRBJ1-5; D unclear. The V end lost 0 bases, the J end lost 4 bases, and 13 bases lay between the germline ends. CDR3 length: 15 residues. Germline V lookup: CDR1 GTSNPN, CDR2 SVGIG (reference sequence).

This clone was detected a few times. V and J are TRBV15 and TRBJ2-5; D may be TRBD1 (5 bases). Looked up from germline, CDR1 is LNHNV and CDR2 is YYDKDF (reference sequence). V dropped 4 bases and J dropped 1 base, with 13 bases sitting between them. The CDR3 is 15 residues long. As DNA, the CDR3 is TGTGCCACCAGCACTAGGTCGCAGGGCCAAGAGACCCAGTACTTC. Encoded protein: CATSTRSQGQETQYF.

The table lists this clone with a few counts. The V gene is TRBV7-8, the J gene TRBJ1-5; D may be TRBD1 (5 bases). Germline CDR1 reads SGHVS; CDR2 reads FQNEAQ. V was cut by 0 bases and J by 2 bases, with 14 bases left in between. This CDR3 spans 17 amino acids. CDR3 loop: CASSLAQGYRGNQPQHF. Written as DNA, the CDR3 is TGTGCCAGCAGCTTAGCTCAGGGATATCGGGGCAATCAGCCCCAGCATTTT.

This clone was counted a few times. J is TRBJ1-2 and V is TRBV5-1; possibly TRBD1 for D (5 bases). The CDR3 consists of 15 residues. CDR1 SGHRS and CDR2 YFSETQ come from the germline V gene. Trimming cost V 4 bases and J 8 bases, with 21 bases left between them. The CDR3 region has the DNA TGCGCCAGCAGCAACGTTGGTGGGGGAGTGGAAGGCTACACCTTC. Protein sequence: CASSNVGGGVEGYTF.

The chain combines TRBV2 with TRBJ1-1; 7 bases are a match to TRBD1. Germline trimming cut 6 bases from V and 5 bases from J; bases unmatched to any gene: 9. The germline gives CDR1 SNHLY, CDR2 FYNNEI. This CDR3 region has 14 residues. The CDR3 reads CASRQRTGGTEAFF. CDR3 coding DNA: TGTGCCAGCAGGCAGCGGACAGGAGGGACTGAAGCTTTCTTT.

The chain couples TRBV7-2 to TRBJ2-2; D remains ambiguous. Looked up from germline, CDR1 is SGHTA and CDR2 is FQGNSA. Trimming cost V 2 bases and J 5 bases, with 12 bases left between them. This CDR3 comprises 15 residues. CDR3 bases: TGTGCCAGCAGCTTAAGGCGGATGTATACCGGGGAGCTGTTTTTT. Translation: CASSLRRMYTGELFF. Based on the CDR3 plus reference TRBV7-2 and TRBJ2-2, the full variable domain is GAGVSQSPSNKVTEKGKDVELRCDPISGHTALYWYRQSLGQGLEFLIYFQGNSAPDKSGLPSDRFSAERTGGSVSTLTIQRTQQEDSAVYLCASSLRRMYTGELFFGEGSRLTVL.

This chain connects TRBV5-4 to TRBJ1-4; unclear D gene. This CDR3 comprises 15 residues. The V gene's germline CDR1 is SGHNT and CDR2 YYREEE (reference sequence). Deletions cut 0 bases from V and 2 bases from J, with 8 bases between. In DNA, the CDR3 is TGTGCCAGCAGCTTGGCCGGAGGTACTAATGAAAAACTGTTTTTT. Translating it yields CASSLAGGTNEKLFF.

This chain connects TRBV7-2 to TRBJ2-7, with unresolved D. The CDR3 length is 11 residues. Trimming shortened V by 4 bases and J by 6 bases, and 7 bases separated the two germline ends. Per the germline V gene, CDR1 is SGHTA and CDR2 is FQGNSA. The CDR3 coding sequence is TGTGCCAGCAGCTCCGCGCTCGAGCAGTACTTC. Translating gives CASSSALEQYF. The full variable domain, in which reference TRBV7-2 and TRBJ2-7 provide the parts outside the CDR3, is GAGVSQSPSNKVTEKGKDVELRCDPISGHTALYWYRQSLGQGLEFLIYFQGNSAPDKSGLPSDRFSAERTGGSVSTLTIQRTQQEDSAVYLCASSSALEQYFGPGTRLTVT.

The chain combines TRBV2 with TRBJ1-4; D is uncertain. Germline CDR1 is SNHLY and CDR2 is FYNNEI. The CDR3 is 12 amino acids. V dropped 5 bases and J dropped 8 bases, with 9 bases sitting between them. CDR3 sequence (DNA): TGTGCCAGCAGTTTCATGGAGGAAAAACTGTTTTTT. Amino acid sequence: CASSFMEEKLFF.

CDR3 DNA sequence: TGTGCCAGCTCACCGGTGGGTGAAGCTTTCTTT. It translates to CASSPVGEAFF. V is TRBV18 and J is TRBJ1-1; D unclear. The V end lost 3 bases, the J end lost 7 bases, and 6 bases lay between the germline ends. CDR1 is KGHSH, CDR2 LQKENI, per germline. CDR3 length: 11 residues.

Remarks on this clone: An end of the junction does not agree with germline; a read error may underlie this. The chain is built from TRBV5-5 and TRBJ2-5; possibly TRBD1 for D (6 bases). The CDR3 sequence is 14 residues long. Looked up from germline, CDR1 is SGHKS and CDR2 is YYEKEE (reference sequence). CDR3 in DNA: TGCGCCAGCAGCCAAGACAGGTACCAAGAGACCCAGTACTTC. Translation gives CASSQDRYQETQYF.

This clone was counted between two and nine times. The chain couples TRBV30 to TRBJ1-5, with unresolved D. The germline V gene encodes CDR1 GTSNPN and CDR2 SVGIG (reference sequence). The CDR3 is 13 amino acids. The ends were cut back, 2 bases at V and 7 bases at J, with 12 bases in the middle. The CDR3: CAWSSSLGQPQHF. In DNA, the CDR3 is TGTGCCTGGAGTAGCTCCTTAGGACAGCCCCAGCATTTT.

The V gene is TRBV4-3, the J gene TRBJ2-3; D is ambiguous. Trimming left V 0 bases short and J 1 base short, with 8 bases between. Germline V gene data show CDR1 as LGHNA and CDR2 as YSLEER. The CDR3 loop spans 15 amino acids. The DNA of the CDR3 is TGCGCCAGCAGCCAAGATGGGTTCGGCACAGATACGCAGTATTTT. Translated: CASSQDGFGTDTQYF.

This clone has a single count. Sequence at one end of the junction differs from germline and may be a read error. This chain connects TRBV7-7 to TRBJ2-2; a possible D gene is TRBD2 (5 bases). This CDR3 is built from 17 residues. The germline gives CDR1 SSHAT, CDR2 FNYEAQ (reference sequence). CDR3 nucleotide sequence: TGTGCTAGCAGCTTAGGAGCCCGGGGTGGGAACACCGGGGAGCTGTTTTTT. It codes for CASSLGARGGNTGELFF. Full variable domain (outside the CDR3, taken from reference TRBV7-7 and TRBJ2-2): GAGVSQSPRYKVTKRGQDVTLRCDPISSHATLYWYQQALGQGPEFLTYFNYEAQPDKSGLPSDRFSAERPEGSISTLTIQRTEQRDSAMYRCASSLGARGGNTGELFFGEGSRLTVL.

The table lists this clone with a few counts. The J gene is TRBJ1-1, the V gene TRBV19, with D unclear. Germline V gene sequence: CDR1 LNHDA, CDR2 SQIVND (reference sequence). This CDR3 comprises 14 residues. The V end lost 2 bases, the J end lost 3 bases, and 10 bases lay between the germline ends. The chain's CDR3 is CASSIRRSYTEAFF. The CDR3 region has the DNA TGTGCCAGTAGTATAAGACGATCTTACACTGAAGCTTTCTTT.

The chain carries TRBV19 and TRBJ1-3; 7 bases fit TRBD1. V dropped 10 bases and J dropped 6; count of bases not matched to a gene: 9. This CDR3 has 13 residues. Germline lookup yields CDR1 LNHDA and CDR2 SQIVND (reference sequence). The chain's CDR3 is CATKGQGENTIYF. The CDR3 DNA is TGTGCCACCAAGGGGCAGGGGGAAAACACCATATATTTT.

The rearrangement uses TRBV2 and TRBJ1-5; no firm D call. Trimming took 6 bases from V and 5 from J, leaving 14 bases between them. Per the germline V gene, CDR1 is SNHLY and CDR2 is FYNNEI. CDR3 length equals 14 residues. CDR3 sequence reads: CASSLDWGDQPQHF. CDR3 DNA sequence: TGTGCCAGCAGCCTAGACTGGGGAGATCAGCCCCAGCATTTT. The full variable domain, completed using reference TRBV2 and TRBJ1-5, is EPEVTQTPSHQVTQMGQEVILRCVPISNHLYFYWYRQILGQKVEFLVSFYNNEISEKSEIFDDQFSVERPDGSNFTLKIRSTKLEDSAMYFCASSLDWGDQPQHFGDGTRLSIL.

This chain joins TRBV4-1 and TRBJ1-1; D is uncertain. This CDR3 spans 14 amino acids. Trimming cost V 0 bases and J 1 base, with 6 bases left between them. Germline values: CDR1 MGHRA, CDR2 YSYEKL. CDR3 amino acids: CASSQENGNTEAFF. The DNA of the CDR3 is TGCGCCAGCAGCCAAGAGAACGGGAACACTGAAGCTTTCTTT.

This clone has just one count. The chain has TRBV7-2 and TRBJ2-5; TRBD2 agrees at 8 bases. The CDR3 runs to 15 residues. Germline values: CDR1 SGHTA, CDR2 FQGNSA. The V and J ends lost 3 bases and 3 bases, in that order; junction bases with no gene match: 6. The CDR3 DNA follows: TGTGCCAGCAGCTTCAGGGCGGGGGGAAAAGAGACCCAGTACTTC. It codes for CASSFRAGGKETQYF.

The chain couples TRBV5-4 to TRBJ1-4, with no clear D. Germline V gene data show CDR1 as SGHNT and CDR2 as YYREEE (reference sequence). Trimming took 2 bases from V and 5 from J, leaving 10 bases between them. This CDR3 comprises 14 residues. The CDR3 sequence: CASSFGQENEKLFF. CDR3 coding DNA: TGTGCCAGCAGCTTCGGGCAGGAGAATGAAAAACTGTTTTTT.

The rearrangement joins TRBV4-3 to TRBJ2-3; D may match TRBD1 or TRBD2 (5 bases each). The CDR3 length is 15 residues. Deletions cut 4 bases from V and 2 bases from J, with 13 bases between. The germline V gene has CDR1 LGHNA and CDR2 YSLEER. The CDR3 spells CASSPQRGVTDTQYF. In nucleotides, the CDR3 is TGCGCCAGCAGCCCTCAGAGGGGCGTCACAGATACGCAGTATTTT.

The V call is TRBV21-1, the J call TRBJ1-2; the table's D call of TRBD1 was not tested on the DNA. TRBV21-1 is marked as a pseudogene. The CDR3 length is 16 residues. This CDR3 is CASSPGPTGGAYGYTF. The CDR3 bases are TGTGCCAGCAGCCCCGGCCCGACAGGGGGCGCCTATGGCTACACCTTC.